A single sample gave rise to the 9 T cell receptor beta chains below, sequenced in a study of T cells in Graves' hyperthyroidism and ophthalmopathy. Researchers amplified the TCR beta CDR3 regions from RNA transcripts. In the first-round RT-PCR of the TCR CDR3, the HTBI primer set was used. TCRdb fed the multiplex PCR reads into MiXCR, producing one record per CDR3 protein. The table shows 350,000 to 450,000 distinct CDR3 sequences, with over 12% occurring only once. Material: blood. Receptors were obtained from a man aged 45-65 years with Graves' ophthalmopathy.

This clonotype appeared many times. V usage is TRBV7-9 and J usage is TRBJ2-7; 7 positions match TRBD1. After removal of 4 bases from V and 2 bases from J, the junction contained 5 bases not matched to a gene. The CDR3 is 14 residues long. The germline V gene encodes CDR1 SEHNR and CDR2 FQNEAQ (reference sequence). The CDR3 loop reads CASSSRGRPYEQYF. CDR3 bases: TGTGCCAGCAGCTCTAGGGGGCGTCCCTACGAGCAGTACTTC. Combining the CDR3 with reference TRBV7-9 and TRBJ2-7 gives the whole variable domain DTGVSQNPRHKITKRGQNVTFRCDPISEHNRLYWYRQTLGQGPEFLTYFQNEAQLEKSRLLSDRFSAERPKGSFSTLEIQRTEQGDSAMYLCASSSRGRPYEQYFGPGTRLTVT.

V gene TRBV28 combines with J gene TRBJ2-6, with a tentative D call TRBD1 (6 bases). This CDR3 comprises 16 residues. The V and J ends lost 3 bases and 4 bases respectively, with 13 bases between them. From germline, CDR1 is MDHEN and CDR2 SYDVKM. CDR3 bases: TGTGCCAGCAGTTTGGTGGGGACAACCGGGGCCAACGTCCTGACTTTC. Encoded protein: CASSLVGTTGANVLTF.

The chain combines TRBV5-1 with TRBJ2-1; TRBD1 matches at 10 bases. Germline V gene data show CDR1 as SGHRS and CDR2 as YFSETQ. With 5 bases clipped from V and 8 bases from J, the junction kept 7 bases outside the gene matches. There are 14 residues in the CDR3. CDR3 region: CASRGQGPLDEQFF. In nucleotides, the CDR3 is TGCGCCAGCAGGGGACAGGGGCCGCTCGATGAGCAGTTCTTC.

This clonotype was observed at least ten times. The chain carries TRBV29-1 and TRBJ2-1; TRBD2 agrees at 14 bases. Germline values: CDR1 SQVTM, CDR2 ANQGSEA. This CDR3 region has 19 residues. V trimming: 1 base; J trimming: 4 bases; junction bases outside the gene matches: 12. This CDR3 reads CSVEVPLGLAGGWYNEQFF. DNA for the CDR3: TGCAGCGTTGAAGTTCCATTAGGACTAGCGGGAGGTTGGTACAATGAGCAGTTCTTC.

Concerning this clonotype: This may arise from a read error, as a much more abundant clone is one base away. J is TRBJ2-3 and V is TRBV11-3, with TRBD2 matching 7 bases. Germline values: CDR1 SGHNT, CDR2 YENEEA. The CDR3 has 15 residues. CDR3 in amino acids: CVSSPTAGSTDTQYF. CDR3 bases: TGTGTCAGCAGCCCAACAGCGGGATCCACAGATACGCAGTATTTT.

This clonotype was counted only a few times. The chain uses TRBV6-1 and TRBJ2-5, with D possibly being TRBD1 (6 bases). This CDR3 is built from 14 residues. With 5 bases removed from V and 5 bases from J, the gap between germline ends came to 15 bases. In germline, CDR1 is MNHNS, CDR2 SASEGT. The CDR3 loop is CASSSLGGGETQYF. The CDR3 nucleotides are TGTGCCAGCAGTTCCCTTGGTGGGGGCGAGACCCAGTACTTC.

This clonotype was seen a handful of times. The chain joins TRBV29-1 to TRBJ2-7; 10 bases align to TRBD2. Per germline, CDR1 SQVTM and CDR2 ANQGSEA. J was trimmed by 1 base and V by 0 bases; bases with no gene match: 3. The CDR3 sequence is 15 residues long. The CDR3 spells CSVEDRTSGSYEQYF. The CDR3 nucleotides are TGCAGCGTTGAAGATCGGACTAGCGGATCCTACGAGCAGTACTTC.

The rearrangement uses TRBV9 and TRBJ1-5, with 10 bases that match TRBD1. Germline loops: CDR1 SGDLS, CDR2 YYNGEE. The ends lost 3 bases at V and 6 bases at J; junction bases unmatched: 6. The CDR3 totals 15 residues. CDR3 coding DNA: TGTGCCAGCAGCGCAACCGGGACAGGGGTTCAGCCCCAGCATTTT. Encoded protein: CASSATGTGVQPQHF.

CDR3 sequence (DNA): TGCGCCAGCAGCTTGGGGTCATCGGGGAGAGATCCACCCCTCCACTTT. Its translation is CASSLGSSGRDPPLHF. The chain links TRBV5-1 to TRBJ1-6; no reliable D call. Between the trimmed V and J ends, which lost 0 bases and 11 bases, there was a span of 18 bases. Germline lookup yields CDR1 SGHRS and CDR2 YFSETQ. The CDR3 contains 16 residues.